This T cell receptor (beta chain) was identified during a study of OX40 agonist ivuxolimab in advanced cancers. Overall study context: The study gave patients intravenous ivuxolimab at 0.01 to 10 mg/kg every 2 weeks.

No patient had autoimmune disease or received systemic immunosuppression. Data came from immunoSEQ multiplex PCR; TCRdb stores just in-frame clones and leaves some out. The data contain some 77,000 clones, about 93% of them seen just once; the ten biggest clones take up 0.32%. Regarding the study as a whole: More expanded clones were seen, on average, in CD8+ T cells than in CD4+.

Only one count was recorded for this clone. Its specificity is not known. The input for sequencing was CD4+ or CD8+ T cells sorted from blood, taken in a trial of the OX40 agonist ivuxolimab. The receptor was isolated from an adult with an advanced solid tumor such as melanoma, head and neck, liver or kidney cancer.

The CDR3 sequence is CASFIRDRESNYGYTF. CDR3 DNA sequence: TGTGCCAGCTTCATCCGGGACAGGGAATCTAACTATGGCTACACCTTC. The gene calls are TRBV28 and TRBJ1-2; 9 bases are a match to TRBD1. The germline CDR1 and CDR2 sequences are MDHEN and SYDVKM. V dropped 8 bases and J dropped 0; count of bases not matched to a gene: 10. The CDR3 is made up of 16 amino acids.